Following are 19 T cell receptor beta chains from one sample sequenced in a study of T cell responses to AZD1222 COVID-19 vaccine. This table comes from immunoSEQ multiplex PCR, and its TCRdb copy is limited to in-frame clones, with some not included. Among 130,000 or so clones listed, roughly 89% were seen once. The sequences come from peripheral blood, collected 28 days after the second dose of the MenACWY control vaccine. These receptors all come from an adult who received the MenACWY meningococcal vaccine as a control.

The V gene is TRBV5-1, the J gene TRBJ1-6, with 8 bases matching TRBD1. Looked up from germline, CDR1 is SGHRS and CDR2 is YFSETQ. Unmatched junction bases numbered 7, after V lost 0 bases and J lost 8 bases. This CDR3 is built from 16 residues. The chain's CDR3 is CASSLDGQGGYSPLHF. The DNA of the CDR3 is TGCGCCAGCAGCTTGGATGGACAGGGAGGTTATTCACCCCTCCACTTT.

The chain recombines TRBV19 with TRBJ1-1; the D gene is possibly TRBD1 (5 bases). The CDR3 is 12 residues long. V was pared by 6 bases and J by 13 bases, with 18 bases between. CDR1 and CDR2 from the germline V gene are LNHDA and SQIVND (reference sequence). The CDR3 coding sequence is TGTGCCAGTAGACATACCGGGACCGTCTGTTTCTTT. Residues: CASRHTGTVCFF.

The chain couples TRBV25-1 to TRBJ1-3; 9 bases agree with TRBD1. Germline lookup yields CDR1 MGHDK and CDR2 SYGVNS. The CDR3 is 16 amino acids. V dropped 4 bases and J dropped 0; count of bases not matched to a gene: 4. The CDR3 reads CASSGTGAPSGNTIYF. CDR3 DNA: TGTGCCAGCAGTGGGACAGGGGCCCCCTCTGGAAACACCATATATTTT.

The chain carries TRBV16 and TRBJ1-3; D is ambiguous. Germline V gene data show CDR1 as KGHSY and CDR2 as FQNENV. Trimming removed 2 bases at V and 4 bases at J, with 9 bases between. This CDR3 comprises 14 residues. The CDR3 sequence is CASSQLSAGNTIYF. In nucleotides, the CDR3 is TGTGCCAGCAGCCAACTCTCGGCCGGAAACACCATATATTTT.

The chain uses TRBV5-1 and TRBJ2-5; D remains unclear. This CDR3 is built from 15 residues. V was clipped by 0 bases and J by 5 bases, with 14 bases between them. The germline V gene encodes CDR1 SGHRS and CDR2 YFSETQ. CDR3 amino acids: CASSLGGLGYETQYF. CDR3 in DNA: TGCGCCAGCAGCTTGGGTGGGTTGGGCTACGAGACCCAGTACTTC.

This chain joins TRBV12-3 or TRBV12-4 and TRBJ2-5, with 7 bases aligning to TRBD1. V lost 6 bases and J lost 2; bases outside the gene matches: 3. The CDR3 is made up of 13 amino acids. CDR3 amino acids: CASSEQGQETQYF. The CDR3 region has the DNA TGTGCCAGCAGCGAACAGGGGCAAGAGACCCAGTACTTC.

J is TRBJ2-4 and V is TRBV7-2, with 7 bases matching TRBD1. The V segment lost 4 bases and the J segment 4 bases; nucleotides outside the gene matches: 7. The CDR3 consists of 15 residues. Germline-derived CDR1 and CDR2 are SGHTA and FQGNSA. CDR3 nucleotide sequence: TGTGCCAGCAGCTCGAACAGGGGTGGAAAAAACATTCAGTACTTC. This translates into CASSSNRGGKNIQYF.

In this sample, this clone turned up once. The rearrangement uses TRBV5-8 and TRBJ1-1; TRBD1 is a possible D gene (5 bases). The CDR3 runs 18 residues. The germline V gene encodes CDR1 SGHTS and CDR2 YDEGEE. V was clipped by 4 bases and J by 4 bases, with 26 bases between them. The CDR3 spells CASSPRTKGRSWSTEAFF. The CDR3 DNA reads as TGTGCCAGCAGCCCGAGGACAAAGGGCCGGAGTTGGAGCACTGAAGCTTTCTTT.

CDR3 bases: TGTGCCAGCAGTTCCTCGGCCGCAGGGAGTCAGCCCCAGCATTTT. This translates into CASSSSAAGSQPQHF. V gene TRBV28 combines with J gene TRBJ1-5; D may be TRBD1 (5 bases). The germline V gene encodes CDR1 MDHEN and CDR2 SYDVKM. With 4 bases removed from V and 6 bases from J, the gap between germline ends came to 16 bases. The CDR3 has 15 amino acids. Complete variable domain (other parts from reference TRBV28 and TRBJ1-5): DVKVTQSSRYLVKRTGEKVFLECVQDMDHENMFWYRQDPGLGLRLIYFSYDVKMKEKGDIPEGYSVSREKKERFSLILESASTNQTSMYLCASSSSAAGSQPQHFGDGTRLSIL.

The chain's CDR3 is CASSLSTQETQYF. The CDR3 coding sequence is TGTGCCAGCAGCTTGTCCACACAAGAGACCCAGTACTTC. This chain uses TRBV7-3 with TRBJ2-5, with no clear D. Germline CDR1 is SGHTA and CDR2 is FQGTGA. This CDR3 spans 13 amino acids. V lost 3 bases and J 2 bases, leaving 7 bases between the germline ends.

This chain joins TRBV6-1 and TRBJ2-3; weak D call: TRBD2 (6 bases). V dropped 4 bases and J dropped 4 bases, with 18 bases sitting between them. The CDR3 is 16 residues long. Germline V gene data show CDR1 as MNHNS and CDR2 as SASEGT. DNA of the CDR3: TGTGCCAGCAGTGGGGAGGTAGGGGCGACGTCAGATACGCAGTATTTT. Its translation: CASSGEVGATSDTQYF.

The rearrangement joins TRBV11-2 to TRBJ2-3, with TRBD2 matching 14 bases. CDR3 length: 14 residues. Germline V gives CDR1 SGHAT, CDR2 FQNNGV. J gave up 4 bases and V 11 bases, and 5 bases lay outside the gene matches. The CDR3 loop is CACGTSGSPDTQYF. The CDR3 DNA sequence: TGTGCCTGCGGGACTAGCGGGAGCCCAGATACGCAGTATTTT.

The J gene is TRBJ1-5, the V gene TRBV7-2; D is ambiguous. The germline CDR1 and CDR2 sequences are SGHTA and FQGNSA. The CDR3 is made up of 13 amino acids. With 2 bases removed from V and 5 bases from J, the gap between germline ends came to 7 bases. DNA for the CDR3: TGTGCCAGCAGCTTACAGATGGATCAGCCCCAGCATTTT. This codes for CASSLQMDQPQHF.

The chain is built from TRBV7-9 and TRBJ1-1; TRBD1 is a possible D gene (6 bases). Trimming stripped 4 bases from V and 5 bases from J, with 17 bases between. This CDR3 has 15 residues. Germline V gene data show CDR1 as SEHNR and CDR2 as FQNEAQ (reference sequence). The CDR3 coding sequence is TGTGCCAGCAGCTCCCTTTGGGGGCCACTAACTGAAGCTTTCTTT. Its translation is CASSSLWGPLTEAFF.

This chain links TRBV6-2 or TRBV6-3 with TRBJ1-6; 9 positions agree with TRBD1. The CDR3 has 17 amino acids. Germline CDR1 reads MNHEY; CDR2 reads SVGEGT. The V gene end was trimmed by 0 bases and the J gene end by 9 bases; junction bases not matched to a gene: 9. The DNA of the CDR3 is TGTGCCAGCAGTTACTCGACCCTGGGACAGGGAGGTTCACCCCTCCACTTT. Protein sequence: CASSYSTLGQGGSPLHF.

The chain carries TRBV6-5 and TRBJ2-7; 8 bases map to TRBD1. Germline trimming cut 5 bases from V and 6 bases from J; bases unmatched to any gene: 3. This CDR3 spans 12 amino acids. From germline, CDR1 is MNHEY and CDR2 SVGAGI. This chain's CDR3 is CASSIQGGEQYF. The CDR3, as DNA: TGTGCCAGCAGTATACAGGGGGGCGAGCAGTACTTC.

The rearrangement joins TRBV27 to TRBJ2-5, with D perhaps TRBD1 (8 bases). The CDR3 sequence is 15 residues long. With 6 bases removed from V and 5 bases from J, the gap between germline ends came to 19 bases. Germline assignment: CDR1 MNHEY and CDR2 SMNVEV (reference sequence). CDR3 nucleotide sequence: TGTGCCAGCAGGGGGCGAGACAGGGGAGGGGAGACCCAGTACTTC. As protein: CASRGRDRGGETQYF.

CDR3 sequence reads: CASSLGVGANNEQFF. DNA of the CDR3: TGTGCCAGCAGCTTAGGCGTAGGGGCAAACAATGAGCAGTTCTTC. This chain links TRBV7-2 with TRBJ2-1; TRBD1 is a possible D gene (5 bases). Germline CDR1 is SGHTA and CDR2 is FQGNSA. Trimming removed 1 base from V and 5 bases from J, with 12 bases in between. This CDR3 is 15 amino acids long.

This chain joins TRBV6-5 and TRBJ2-7, with D maybe TRBD1 (5 bases). Deletions cut 2 bases from V and 6 bases from J, with 11 bases between. The V gene's germline CDR1 is MNHEY and CDR2 SVGAGI. The CDR3 length is 13 residues. CDR3 nucleotide sequence: TGTGCCAGCAGTTACGCAACAGGTTCCGAGCAGTACTTC. It encodes CASSYATGSEQYF.